The 25 T cell receptor beta chains below come from one sample, sequenced in a study of CD8 T cells in ankylosing spondylitis. TCRdb reanalysed the 5' RACE reads using MiXCR and keeps one entry per CDR3 protein. This sample has approximately 220,000 distinct CDR3 sequences, with around 24% found just once. The material sequenced was blood, either unsorted or a sorted T cell fraction (not recorded which). These receptors were taken from a male donor with ankylosing spondylitis or in good health (not recorded which).

This clonotype was seen at least ten times. The chain links TRBV6-2 or TRBV6-3 to TRBJ2-7, with D possibly being TRBD2 (6 bases). The CDR3 is made up of 14 amino acids. The V end lost 3 bases, the J end lost 0 bases, and 9 bases lay between the germline ends. The germline gives CDR1 MNHEY, CDR2 SVGEGT. The CDR3 DNA reads as TGTGCCAGCAGTTATGGGGGGTTCTCCTACGAGCAGTACTTC. It yields the protein CASSYGGFSYEQYF.

This clonotype showed up many times. The V and J genes are TRBV25-1 and TRBJ2-7; TRBD1 aligns across 8 bases. V trimming: 4 bases; J trimming: 0 bases; junction bases outside the gene matches: 2. CDR3 length equals 14 residues. Germline assignment: CDR1 MGHDK and CDR2 SYGVNS. CDR3 DNA: TGTGCCAGCAGTGGGGACAGGCGCTCCTACGAGCAGTACTTC. Its protein is CASSGDRRSYEQYF.

The genes are TRBV20-1 and TRBJ1-6; D remains ambiguous. The CDR3 totals 14 residues. V lost 6 bases to trimming and J lost 8 bases, with 17 bases between them. CDR1 is DFQATT and CDR2 is SNEGSKA in the germline V gene (reference sequence). CDR3 loop: CSARAEGWDSPLHF. CDR3 nucleotides: TGCAGTGCCCGAGCCGAGGGCTGGGATTCACCCCTCCACTTT.

The genes are TRBV11-2 and TRBJ2-1; perhaps TRBD2 as D (6 bases). The CDR3 contains 16 residues. CDR1 is SGHAT, CDR2 FQNNGV, per germline. V was cut by 6 bases and J by 6 bases, with 21 bases left in between. In nucleotides, the CDR3 is TGTGCCAGCAGACCTCCCACGTCACGCGGGGTCAATGAGCAGTTCTTC. Protein: CASRPPTSRGVNEQFF.

This clonotype was found many times. This chain uses TRBV20-1 with TRBJ2-1; D might be TRBD2 (6 bases). Trimming cost V 5 bases and J 7 bases, with 21 bases left between them. In germline, CDR1 is DFQATT, CDR2 SNEGSKA (reference sequence). This CDR3 comprises 15 residues. This chain's CDR3 is CSAYSSESLRNEQFF. The CDR3, as DNA: TGCAGTGCTTACTCTAGCGAGTCGTTGAGGAATGAGCAGTTCTTC.

This clonotype was detected many times. The genes are TRBV5-6 and TRBJ2-3, with D possibly matching TRBD2 (6 bases). This CDR3 contains 14 residues. Germline CDR1 SGHDT, CDR2 YYEEEE. V gave up 2 bases and J gave up 0 bases, with 7 bases separating them. Here the CDR3 DNA reads TGTGCCAGCAGCTTCGGAGGGAGCACAGATACGCAGTATTTT. Protein sequence: CASSFGGSTDTQYF.

The rearrangement links TRBV11-3 to TRBJ1-1, with D possibly being TRBD1 (5 bases). The CDR3 sequence is 16 residues long. The germline CDR1 and CDR2 sequences are SGHNT and YENEEA. V gave up 5 bases and J gave up 4 bases, with 20 bases separating them. CDR3 sequence: CASSQNSKGVFTEAFF. CDR3 in DNA: TGTGCCAGCAGCCAAAATTCTAAAGGGGTCTTCACTGAAGCTTTCTTT.

The chain joins TRBV12-3 or TRBV12-4 to TRBJ1-2; a weak D match, TRBD1 (5 bases). This CDR3 spans 13 amino acids. V was pared by 7 bases and J by 2 bases, with 11 bases between. The CDR3 DNA reads as TGTGCCAGCACGGGGGGAGTCAACTATGGCTACACCTTC. This sequence encodes CASTGGVNYGYTF.

The chain is built from TRBV20-1 and TRBJ2-7; possibly TRBD1 or TRBD2 for D (5 bases each). CDR1 and CDR2 from the germline V gene are DFQATT and SNEGSKA (reference sequence). CDR3 length: 13 amino acids. Trimming pared 6 bases from V and 2 bases from J, leaving 14 bases between. CDR3 residues: CSAPRGSTYEQYF. The CDR3, as DNA: TGCAGTGCCCCCCGGGGCTCAACCTACGAGCAGTACTTC.

The chain recombines TRBV12-3 or TRBV12-4 with TRBJ2-7; 8 bases are shared with TRBD2. CDR3 length: 15 residues. After removal of 6 bases from V and 0 bases from J, the junction contained 7 bases not matched to a gene. The CDR3 coding sequence is TGTGCCAGCAGCCGGCGGGGGGCGAGCTCCTACGAGCAGTACTTC. This codes for CASSRRGASSYEQYF.

CDR3 nucleotides: TGCAGTGCTAGTTCCTGGGGCAACTATGGCTACACCTTC. Its translation is CSASSWGNYGYTF. The gene calls are TRBV20-1 and TRBJ1-2; TRBD1 might be the D (5 bases). This CDR3 has 13 residues. Germline V gives CDR1 DFQATT, CDR2 SNEGSKA (reference sequence). The V end lost 3 bases, the J end lost 2 bases, and 10 bases lay between the germline ends.

This clonotype has ten or more counts. The chain combines TRBV5-1 with TRBJ2-1; TRBD1 matches at 9 bases. The length of the CDR3 is 14 residues. Germline V gene sequence: CDR1 SGHRS, CDR2 YFSETQ. The V and J ends lost 3 bases and 15 bases, in that order; junction bases with no gene match: 13. DNA for the CDR3: TGCGCCAGCAGCTGGGAGGGACAGGGATTTGTTTGGTTCTTC. It yields the protein CASSWEGQGFVWFF. Full variable domain (rest looked up from reference TRBV5-1 and TRBJ2-1): KAGVTQTPRYLIKTRGQQVTLSCSPISGHRSVSWYQQTPGQGLQFLFEYFSETQRNKGNFPGRFSGRQFSNSRSEMNVSTLELGDSALYLCASSWEGQGFVWFFGPGTRLTVL.

This clonotype was observed at least ten times. The junction differs from germline at one of its ends, possibly a read error. This chain joins TRBV7-7 and TRBJ2-3; a weak D match, TRBD2 (5 bases). Looked up from germline, CDR1 is SSHAT and CDR2 is FNYEAQ (reference sequence). The CDR3 consists of 14 residues. In nucleotides, the CDR3 is TGTGCTAGCAGCTTAGGAGGCTACACAGATACGCAGTATTTT. It specifies CASSLGGYTDTQYF.

In its sample, this clonotype was seen many times. The J gene is TRBJ1-2, the V gene TRBV12-3 or TRBV12-4; D gene ambiguous. The germline V and J ends were trimmed by 3 bases and 7 bases, with 9 bases remaining between them. The CDR3 runs 12 residues. Here the CDR3 DNA reads TGTGCCAGCAGTTTTCTGTTTGTTGGCTACACCTTC. Residues: CASSFLFVGYTF.

This clonotype turned up a few times. This chain links TRBV10-3 with TRBJ2-7; 8 bases are a match to TRBD1. This CDR3 spans 14 amino acids. J was trimmed by 4 bases and V by 5 bases; bases with no gene match: 7. The V gene's germline CDR1 is ENHRY and CDR2 SYGVKD. Here the CDR3 reads CAISRRDRSYEQYF. The CDR3 bases are TGTGCCATCAGTCGCCGGGACAGGAGTTACGAGCAGTACTTC.

This clonotype was seen more than once but under ten times. The chain combines TRBV5-1 with TRBJ2-1, with 9 bases that match TRBD1. V was clipped by 3 bases and J by 9 bases; unmatched bases: 4. The CDR3 sequence is 13 residues long. Germline-derived CDR1 and CDR2 are SGHRS and YFSETQ. The CDR3 DNA sequence: TGCGCCAGCAGCTGGACAGGGGAGGGTGAGCAGTTCTTC. Translated: CASSWTGEGEQFF.

This clonotype was found many times. The V and J genes are TRBV12-3 or TRBV12-4 and TRBJ1-5; no clear D. The CDR3 contains 15 residues. The germline V and J ends were trimmed by 5 bases and 0 bases, with 11 bases remaining between them. CDR3 nucleotides: TGTGCCAGCAGTAGTTGGACTGGTAGCAATCAGCCCCAGCATTTT. Protein: CASSSWTGSNQPQHF.

This clonotype was observed at least ten times. The rearrangement uses TRBV3-1 and TRBJ2-1; D ambiguous. CDR1 is LGHDT, CDR2 YNNKEL, per germline (reference sequence). V lost 8 bases and J 7 bases, leaving 9 bases between the germline ends. The CDR3 has 11 amino acids. The CDR3 DNA reads TGTGCCAGCGGACCGAGGAATGAGCAGTTCTTC. This gives the protein CASGPRNEQFF.

The chain joins TRBV3-1 to TRBJ1-4; D unresolved. The V gene's germline CDR1 is LGHDT and CDR2 YNNKEL (reference sequence). V shed 4 bases and J shed 3 bases, with 15 bases lying between them. The CDR3 is made up of 16 amino acids. This chain's CDR3 is CASSLRPGSSNEKLFF. For the CDR3, the DNA is TGTGCCAGCAGCCTCAGACCGGGCAGCTCTAATGAAAAACTGTTTTTT.

CDR3 sequence reads: CASSDMIGTGVSYEQYF. The DNA of the CDR3 is TGTGCCAGCAGTGATATGATAGGGACAGGAGTCTCCTACGAGCAGTACTTC. The chain is built from TRBV2 and TRBJ2-7; 8 positions match TRBD1. The trim removed 3 bases at V and 0 bases at J, leaving 10 bases unmatched. CDR3 length: 17 residues. Germline V lookup: CDR1 SNHLY, CDR2 FYNNEI. Full variable domain (missing parts from reference TRBV2 and TRBJ2-7): EPEVTQTPSHQVTQMGQEVILRCVPISNHLYFYWYRQILGQKVEFLVSFYNNEISEKSEIFDDQFSVERPDGSNFTLKIRSTKLEDSAMYFCASSDMIGTGVSYEQYFGPGTRLTVT.

A word on this clonotype: This may be a read error: a much more frequent sequence differs by one nucleotide. This chain connects TRBV20-1 to TRBJ2-5, with 7 nucleotides matching TRBD2. Trimming at V came to 4 bases and at J to 2 bases, leaving 19 bases not matched to a gene. The CDR3 covers 18 residues. In germline, CDR1 is DFQATT, CDR2 SNEGSKA (reference sequence). CDR3 in DNA: TGCAGTGCTATAGATTATGTTGTGGGGGGAGGGCATCAAGAGACCCAGTACTTC. Translating gives CSAIDYVVGGGHQETQYF.

This sequence joins TRBV5-1 and TRBJ2-1; D is unresolved. Trimming took off 0 bases at V and 3 bases at J, with 10 bases between the two ends. CDR1 is SGHRS and CDR2 is YFSETQ in the germline V gene. The CDR3 totals 15 residues. The CDR3 region has the DNA TGCGCCAGCAGCTTGGAGGTACGCAGCTACAATGAGCAGTTCTTC. It yields the protein CASSLEVRSYNEQFF.

This clonotype has ten or more counts. The chain recombines TRBV5-1 with TRBJ2-5; maybe TRBD1 (5 bases). Trimming stripped 7 bases from V and 2 bases from J, with 15 bases between. There are 14 residues in the CDR3. CDR1 and CDR2 from the germline V gene are SGHRS and YFSETQ. Here the CDR3 DNA reads TGCGCCAGCTCTCATGGCAGGGCACAAGAGACCCAGTACTTC. Translation: CASSHGRAQETQYF. Drawing the rest from reference TRBV5-1 and TRBJ2-5, the complete variable domain is KAGVTQTPRYLIKTRGQQVTLSCSPISGHRSVSWYQQTPGQGLQFLFEYFSETQRNKGNFPGRFSGRQFSNSRSEMNVSTLELGDSALYLCASSHGRAQETQYFGPGTRLLVL.

This clonotype was recorded a few times. V and J are TRBV20-1 and TRBJ2-1; D perhaps matches TRBD2 (6 bases). The CDR3 runs 14 residues. The germline V gene encodes CDR1 DFQATT and CDR2 SNEGSKA (reference sequence). V dropped 3 bases and J dropped 9 bases, with 18 bases sitting between them. CDR3 in DNA: TGCAGTGCTAGCGGGACGCTCGGGAGTGTTGAGCAGTTCTTC. Protein product: CSASGTLGSVEQFF.

The chain combines TRBV29-1 with TRBJ2-2, with 8 bases identical to TRBD1. V gave up 5 bases and J gave up 0 bases; unmatched junction bases: 2. The CDR3 has 14 residues. The germline V gene has CDR1 SQVTM and CDR2 ANQGSEA. DNA of the CDR3: TGCAGCGTTCGGACAGGGTCGAACACCGGGGAGCTGTTTTTT. Translated: CSVRTGSNTGELFF.